The T cell receptor (beta chain) described here comes from a study of draining lymph node invasion in breast cancer (dated by TCRdb to 2020 to 2021). Turning to the overall study: Metastasis in lymph nodes was diagnosed using histology and cytokeratin immunohistochemistry and was confirmed with EpCAM/CD45 flow cytometry. The separate targeted TCR sequencing covered lymph nodes from a handful of patients, with primary tumors sequenced for three of those patients. Across breast cancer tissues, a separate targeted assay used bulk TCR-beta CDR3 sequencing to compare sorted memory regulatory T cells with memory conventional CD4 T cells. From every patient, the primary tumor plus matched non-invaded and tumor-invaded tumor-draining lymph nodes were collected, and both Treg and Tconv subsets were profiled.

Regarding this clonotype: Its antigen is unknown. The sample holds no much larger clone one base away, and base qualities are not on file.

The junction carries 15 bases between V and J, which are trimmed by 5 bases and 1 base respectively. Its CDR3 holds 14 amino acids, cysteine through phenylalanine. Only the CDR3 portion is preserved as DNA: 42 bases, with reading frame beginning at the first base. The germline V gene encodes CDR1 GTSNPN and CDR2 SVGIG (reference sequence). Memory regulatory T cells were isolated by sorting for CD4+ CD45RA- CD25high cells. Each tumor-draining lymph node was classified as non-invaded if metastatic tumor cells were absent and as invaded if metastatic tumor cells were present. T cells were pre-enriched with a Miltenyi Pan T Cell isolation kit before staining and sorting. Primary tumors were characterized by immunohistochemistry for estrogen receptor, progesterone receptor, HER2 and Ki-67. Within a few hours after surgery, fresh surgical tissue was processed by cutting the tissue into small fragments. The tissue fragments were digested enzymatically for about 20 minutes with Liberase TL plus DNase and were then passed through a 40-micrometer strainer. After DAPI live/dead staining, cells were sorted on a BD FACS Aria II at 98-99% purity. Sorted cells were lysed in TCL buffer, and RNA was purified with a Norgen Single Cell RNA purification kit including DNase treatment.

The library relied on bulk RNA-seq. Instrument on record: Illumina HiSeq 2500. The original methods were these. For the separate targeted TCR-seq dataset, CDR3 sequences were extracted and quantified from raw reads using MiXCR version 2.1.5 with default parameters. In the separate targeted TCR-seq dataset, TCR-beta clones were defined by the combination of V gene, J gene and CDR3 sequence. In the separate targeted TCR-seq dataset, clones with fewer than three counts were removed, then only the 90% most strongly expressed clones per sample were retained. The separate targeted TCR-seq dataset calculated Treg-Tconv overlap for each tissue as the number of shared clones divided by the total number of Treg clones, multiplied by 100. TCRdb reprocessed the public reads (quality trimming at Q25 with fastp, clone calling with MiXCR) and kept in-frame beta chains. Every CDR3 protein is listed once, alongside the most common genes and DNA of its rows. TCRdb's processing, not the authors' own work, is the source of the V and J calls. The sample records about 2,700 distinct CDR3 sequences, under 80% of which are singletons. 7.8% of the sample rests with the top ten.

General conclusions and limits of the study: The data could not determine whether Treg conversion took place in a particular organ or whether converted Tregs recirculated between nodes and tumor. Some of the top 100 tumor clones were detected in invaded and non-invaded nodes, suggesting recirculation between tumor and draining nodes. In the targeted TCR-seq data, Tregs appeared more clonally expanded than Tconvs in all tissues, and both subsets were less diverse in tumor than lymph nodes. Per tissue, roughly 12-25% of Treg TCRs were found to be shared with Tconvs, and this sharing was interpreted as suggesting peripheral Treg induction. Tracking of the top-100 tumor clones could be carried out in just a couple of patients. Shared TCRs between Treg and Tconv subsets were considered suggestive but not proof of common clonal origin.

The specimen was sorted memory Tregs from a lymph node. Read against the paper, the sample's cell subset or site label means: CD45RA-negative sorted CD4+ T cells (memory Tconv or effector/memory Treg). The sequence joins TRBV30 to TRBJ2-7, with the D gene uncertain. This receptor was taken from a female donor with luminal breast cancer. CDR3 region: CAWYDRSGSYEQYF. The nucleotide sequence is TGTGCCTGGTACGACCGCTCAGGTTCCTACGAGCAGTACTTC. Joined to the reference TRBV30 and TRBJ2-7 proteins, this CDR3 gives the full variable domain: SQTIHQWPATLVQPVGSPLSLECTVEGTSNPNLYWYRQAAGRGLQLLFYSVGIGQISSEVPQNLSASRPQDRQFILSSKKLLLSDSGFYLCAWYDRSGSYEQYFGPGTRLTVT.